These T cell receptor beta chains were read from a single sample in a study of T and B cells in COVID-19 patients. TCRdb re-derived calls from the multiplex PCR reads in MiXCR, one entry per CDR3 protein. In the table there are 2,000 to 2,500 distinct CDR3 sequences, over 25% of which are singletons. Sequenced material: blood. These receptors originate from a human donor with active COVID-19. Each CDR3 is given with its conserved first and last residue. The D gene is left open where the match is weak. A row's size may be missing; if present it is once, few, many or a size class.

j_call,d_call,v_call,clone_size,cdr3_aa,cdr3_nt
TRBJ2-3,NA,TRBV10-3,NA,CAISESHWQSTDTQYF,TGTGCCATCAGTGAGTCCCACTGGCAGAGCACAGATACGCAGTATTTT
TRBJ2-2,TRBD2,TRBV24-1,few,CATSDPWKREGLGTGELFF,TGTGCCACCAGTGATCCCTGGAAGCGGGAGGGCCTGGGCACCGGGGAGCTGTTTTTT
TRBJ2-3,TRBD1,TRBV18,medium-sized,CASSPGTVDTQYF,TGTGCCAGCTCACCTGGGACAGTAGATACGCAGTATTTT
TRBJ1-1,TRBD1,TRBV30,large,CAWRGQGWVEAFF,TGTGCCTGGAGGGGACAGGGATGGGTTGAAGCTTTCTTT
TRBJ2-7,NA,TRBV28,few,CASSYDRLGEQYF,TGTGCCAGCAGTTACGACAGGTTGGGCGAGCAGTACTTC
TRBJ2-2,TRBD2,TRBV19,NA,CASGLAGGPRGGELFF,TGTGCCAGCGGACTAGCGGGAGGGCCAAGAGGCGGGGAGCTGTTTTTT
TRBJ2-6,NA,TRBV12-3/TRBV12-4,few,CASRVQNSGANVLTF,TGTGCCAGCAGGGTACAGAACTCTGGGGCCAACGTCCTGACTTTC
TRBJ1-1,NA,TRBV27,few,CASSPGGTEAFF,TGTGCCAGCAGTCCCGGGGGCACTGAAGCTTTCTTT
TRBJ1-5,NA,TRBV5-5,few,CASSLSFQGPPQHF,TGTGCCAGCAGCTTGAGTTTTCAGGGCCCGCCCCAGCATTTT
TRBJ2-7,NA,TRBV6-5,many,CASSYSPSYEQYF,TGTGCCAGCAGTTATAGCCCTTCCTACGAGCAGTACTTC
TRBJ1-1,NA,TRBV20-1,NA,CSARDQLGLTEAFF,TGCAGTGCTAGAGATCAGTTAGGGCTGACTGAAGCTTTCTTT
TRBJ2-5,TRBD2,TRBV20-1,NA,CSARLRLAEETQYF,TGCAGTGCTAGACTTAGGCTAGCGGAAGAGACCCAGTACTTC
TRBJ1-6,NA,TRBV6-5,medium-sized,CASRLDGNSPLHF,TGTGCCAGCAGACTCGACGGGAATTCACCCCTCCACTTT
TRBJ1-1,NA,TRBV12-3/TRBV12-4,medium-sized,CASGSLGTEAFF,TGTGCCAGCGGGTCCCTGGGGACTGAAGCTTTCTTT
TRBJ1-3,NA,TRBV4-1,few,CASSQAGVRNTIYF,TGCGCCAGCAGCCAAGCAGGGGTGAGAAACACCATATATTTT
TRBJ2-3,NA,TRBV20-1,few,CSASDSSTDTQYF,TGCAGTGCTAGTGACAGCAGCACAGATACGCAGTATTTT
TRBJ2-1,TRBD2,TRBV20-1,few,CSARGASGRRSYNEQFF,TGCAGTGCTAGGGGGGCTAGCGGGAGAAGGTCCTACAATGAGCAGTTCTTC
TRBJ2-3,TRBD2,TRBV6-5,medium-sized,CASSTSGGTDTQYF,TGTGCCAGCAGTACCTCCGGGGGGACAGATACGCAGTATTTT